The sequence of this TCR beta chain was determined in a study of radiotherapy plus CTLA-4 blockade in lung cancer. Study overall: Overall, roughly 17% of patients showed an objective response, while 31% attained disease control. Notes on the study in general: The authors reported that early blood T cell clone dynamics, with interferon-beta, best predicted response. Peripheral blood showed expansion of tumor-derived TCR clones after radiotherapy and ipilimumab.

Some clones are missing from TCRdb's copy, which holds only in-frame ones; the method was immunoSEQ multiplex PCR. The data contain about 80,000 clones, over 70% of them singletons. Focal radiation and CTLA-4 blockade (ipilimumab) were tested in chemo-refractory metastatic non-small-cell lung cancer patients. As for this clone: The target antigen is unknown.

This CDR3 is 17 amino acids long. The junction had 12 bases not matched to a gene; V was cut back by 5 bases and J by 4 bases. CDR1 is ENHRY and CDR2 is SYGVKD in the germline V gene. This sequence joins TRBV10-3 and TRBJ2-5; 11 nucleotides match TRBD2. The sample was peripheral blood, taken from a patient treated with radiotherapy plus ipilimumab. The TCR was taken from a human donor with non-small cell lung cancer whose response to radiotherapy plus ipilimumab could not be evaluated. Some clones in this sample may be carry-over from other donors' samples. The CDR3 reads CAISLSGGAPLSETQYF. CDR3 DNA: TGTGCCATCAGTCTTAGCGGGGGGGCCCCTCTTTCAGAGACCCAGTACTTC.